By frequency in the sample, the clone carrying this T cell receptor beta chain is medium-sized. Its antigen is as yet unknown. As to time point: blood at routine non-recurrence follow-up after resection. Unsorted whole RNA of tumor, nontumor lung or frozen PBMC was sequenced. Germline V gene lookup returns CDR1 DFQATT and CDR2 SNEGSKA (reference sequence). This CDR3 is 12 amino acids long. Unmatched junction bases numbered 6, after V lost 1 base and J lost 13 bases. TCRdb redid the calling of the 5' RACE reads with MiXCR, one entry per CDR3 protein. This table holds around 41,000 distinct CDR3 sequences, more than 20% found once. The sample belongs to a study of spatial heterogeneity in lung cancer. On the study more broadly: Untreated early-stage non-small cell lung cancer patients, over 55 in total, were the donors. The count of detected beta-chain sequences consistently exceeded that of alpha-chain sequences. General study points: Compared with follow-up, resection was when ubiquitous expanded tumor TCRs appeared in blood more.

The V call is TRBV20-1, the J call TRBJ2-1, with 8 bases lining up with TRBD2. This TCR was sampled from a female donor with early-stage non-small cell lung cancer. The material was PBMCs, obtained at follow-up. The CDR3 DNA sequence: TGCAGTGCTAGAGTGGTAGCGGGAACCCAGTTCTTC. It codes for CSARVVAGTQFF.